This TCR beta chain is drawn from a study of T cell responses to AZD1222 COVID-19 vaccine. Broader study findings: Sampling captured repertoires only after the peak T cell response. Researchers report vaccine-associated CD4 TCRs spanning spike, with dominance at 160-218 and 743-854. It should be noted that donors were predominantly white British and more often female, and clonal diversity was possibly underestimated.

Assay: immunoSEQ multiplex PCR; the TCRdb copy retains only in-frame clones and omits some. The sample contains around 200,000 clones, around 88% of which appear only once. As for this clone: What it binds is unknown.

Germline V CDR1 and CDR2: GTSNPN, SVGIG (reference sequence). The CDR3 consists of 15 residues. The V and J ends lost 0 bases and 2 bases respectively, with 14 bases between them. V usage is TRBV30 and J usage is TRBJ2-7; D may be TRBD2 (6 bases). This clonotype originated in an adult in good health. This specimen was peripheral blood, taken on day 0 of AZD1222 vaccination. CDR3 sequence (DNA): TGTGCCTGGAGTGTAAGCCTAGCGAGCGCCTACGAGCAGTACTTC. It translates to CAWSVSLASAYEQYF.